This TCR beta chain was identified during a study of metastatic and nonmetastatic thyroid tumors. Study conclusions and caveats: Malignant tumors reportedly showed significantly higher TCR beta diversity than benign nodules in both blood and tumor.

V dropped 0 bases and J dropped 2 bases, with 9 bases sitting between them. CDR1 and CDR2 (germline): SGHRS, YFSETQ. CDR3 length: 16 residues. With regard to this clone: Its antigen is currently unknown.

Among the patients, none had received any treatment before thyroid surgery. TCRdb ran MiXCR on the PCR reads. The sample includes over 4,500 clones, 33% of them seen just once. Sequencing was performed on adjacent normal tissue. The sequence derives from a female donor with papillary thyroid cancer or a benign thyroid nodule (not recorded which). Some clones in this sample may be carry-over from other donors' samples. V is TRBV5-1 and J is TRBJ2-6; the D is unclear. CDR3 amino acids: CASSLVGSPGANVLTF. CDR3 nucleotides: TGCGCCAGCAGCTTGGTGGGCAGCCCTGGGGCCAACGTCCTGACTTTC.